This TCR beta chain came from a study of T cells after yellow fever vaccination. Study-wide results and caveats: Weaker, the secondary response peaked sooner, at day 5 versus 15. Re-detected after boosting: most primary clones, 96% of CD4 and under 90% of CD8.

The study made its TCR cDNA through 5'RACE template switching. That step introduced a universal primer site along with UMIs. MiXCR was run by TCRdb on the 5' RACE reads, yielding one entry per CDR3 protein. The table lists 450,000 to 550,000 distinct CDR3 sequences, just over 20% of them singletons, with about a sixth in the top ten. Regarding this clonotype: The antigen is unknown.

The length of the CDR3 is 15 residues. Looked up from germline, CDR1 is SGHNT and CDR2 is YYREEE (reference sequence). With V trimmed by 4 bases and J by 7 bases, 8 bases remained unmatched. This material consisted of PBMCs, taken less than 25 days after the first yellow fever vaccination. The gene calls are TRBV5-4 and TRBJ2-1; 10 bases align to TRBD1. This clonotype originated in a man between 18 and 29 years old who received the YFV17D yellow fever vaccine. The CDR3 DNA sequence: TGTGCCAGCAGCCCCCGACAGGGGGCATGGAATGAGCAGTTCTTC. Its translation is CASSPRQGAWNEQFF. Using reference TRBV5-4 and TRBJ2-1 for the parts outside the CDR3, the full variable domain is ETGVTQSPTHLIKTRGQQVTLRCSSQSGHNTVSWYQQALGQGPQFIFQYYREEENGRGNFPPRFSGLQFPNYSSELNVNALELDDSALYLCASSPRQGAWNEQFFGPGTRLTVL.